Sequencing of this T cell receptor beta chain was carried out in a study of T cell repertoires in cytomegalovirus infection. Each CDR3 protein is one row after TCRdb ran MiXCR on the reads. The sample holds more than 400,000 distinct CDR3 sequences; around 27% are singletons and the top ten take roughly 13%. A single count supports this clonotype. V was trimmed by 2 bases and J by 4 bases, leaving 15 bases between them. The CDR3 loop spans 15 amino acids. Germline V lookup: CDR1 ENHRY, CDR2 SYGVKD. The chain uses TRBV10-3 and TRBJ2-7; D call uncertain. Sequencing was performed on PBMCs. This sequence originates from a human donor in good health (CMV status not recorded). Some clones in this sample may be carry-over from other donors' samples. The CDR3 loop reads CAISEEADPLYEQYF. CDR3 nucleotides: TGTGCCATCAGTGAGGAGGCAGACCCCCTGTACGAGCAGTACTTC.